The 9 T cell receptor beta chains given below trace back to one sample, sequenced in a study of T cell clonality in common variable immunodeficiency. Study results and caveats: Fewer deletions and N-nucleotide insertions were reportedly seen in common variable immunodeficiency TCR beta sequences.

What these receptors recognize is not known. Data came from immunoSEQ multiplex PCR; TCRdb stores just in-frame clones and leaves some out. In total the sample includes more than 20,000 clones, none of them seen once. The sequenced sample consisted of peripheral blood mononuclear cells. The receptors shown here come from a human donor with common variable immunodeficiency.

This clone has a count of ten or more. The read finishes 3 residues shy of the CDR3 end, and the germline J gene is used to complete it. This chain links TRBV7-2 with TRBJ1-4, with unresolved D. This CDR3 region has 14 residues. The ends were cut back, 3 bases at V and 3 bases at J, with 8 bases in the middle. Germline V lookup: CDR1 SGHTA, CDR2 FQGNSA. The CDR3 loop is CASSLMAANEKLFF. The sequenced CDR3 bases are TGTGCCAGCAGCTTGATGGCCGCTAATGAAAAA.

There are many counts of this clone. The read ends 3 residues before the CDR3 terminus; that terminus is restored from the germline J gene. The chain uses TRBV20-1 and TRBJ2-3; 7 bases are a match to TRBD1. Germline values: CDR1 DFQATT, CDR2 SNEGSKA (reference sequence). The CDR3 loop spans 14 amino acids. Trimming at V came to 6 bases and at J to 4 bases, leaving 10 bases not matched to a gene. The part of the CDR3 DNA that was read is TGCAGTGCCAGTGACAGGGTTGGGGCAGATACG. Its protein is CSASDRVGADT. The whole CDR3 protein is CSASDRVGADTQYF.

Sample share makes this clone medium-sized (0.01 to 0.1%). The sequenced fragment ends 3 residues before the CDR3 boundary, so the rest is inferred from the germline J gene. V and J are TRBV18 and TRBJ2-4, with D perhaps TRBD2 (6 bases). CDR1 KGHSH and CDR2 LQKENI come from the germline V gene. Trimming cost V 3 bases and J 7 bases, with 16 bases left between them. This CDR3 contains 15 residues. The CDR3 bases that were read are TGTGCCAGCTCACCTTCAGGGACTGGGAGGAACATT. Translated, it gives CASSPSGTGRNI. From start to end, the CDR3 is CASSPSGTGRNIQYF.

This clone was seen many times. CDR3 DNA, as far as it was read: TGTGCCAGCAGCCAGGATTTTTACGAG. Encoded protein: CASSQDFYE. The whole CDR3 sequence reads CASSQDFYEQYF. V gene TRBV2 combines with J gene TRBJ2-7; D is undetermined. The read stops 3 residues short of the end of the CDR3; the missing end is completed from the germline J gene. CDR3 length: 12 residues. Trimming took off 6 bases at V and 4 bases at J, with 10 bases between the two ends. In germline, CDR1 is SNHLY, CDR2 FYNNEI.

This clone was counted many times. The read gets to within 3 residues of the CDR3 end, and the germline J gene fills in the rest. This rearrangement joins TRBV20-1 to TRBJ2-2, with 12 bases aligning to TRBD2. V dropped 6 bases and J dropped 4; count of bases not matched to a gene: 6. This CDR3 has 15 amino acids. From germline, CDR1 is DFQATT and CDR2 SNEGSKA (reference sequence). The covered CDR3 bases are TGCAGTGCCCGACTAGCGGGGGACCTCACCGGGGAG. Translated, it gives CSARLAGDLTGE. The full CDR3 is CSARLAGDLTGELFF.

This clone was seen at least ten times. Coverage ceases 3 residues before the CDR3 finishes, and the germline J gene fills in the end. The V gene is TRBV5-1, the J gene TRBJ2-2; D may be TRBD1 (5 bases). This CDR3 is 14 amino acids long. From germline, CDR1 is SGHRS and CDR2 YFSETQ. Trimming took 2 bases from V and 2 from J, leaving 7 bases between them. Partial CDR3 DNA: TGCGCCAGCAGCTTAGGGGCAAACACCGGGGAG. Amino acid sequence: CASSLGANTGE. Given in full, the CDR3 is CASSLGANTGELFF. Drawing the rest from reference TRBV5-1 and TRBJ2-2, the complete variable domain is KAGVTQTPRYLIKTRGQQVTLSCSPISGHRSVSWYQQTPGQGLQFLFEYFSETQRNKGNFPGRFSGRQFSNSRSEMNVSTLELGDSALYLCASSLGANTGELFFGEGSRLTVL.

This clone was counted at least ten times. The read terminates 3 residues ahead of where the CDR3 ends, so the germline J gene completes it. The chain employs TRBV5-1 and TRBJ1-5; 10 nucleotides agree with TRBD1. This CDR3 region has 15 residues. Germline lookup yields CDR1 SGHRS and CDR2 YFSETQ. V trimming: 2 bases; J trimming: 3 bases; junction bases outside the gene matches: 2. CDR3 sequence: CASSFGTGVNQPQHF. CDR3 DNA, as far as it was read: TGCGCCAGCAGCTTCGGGACAGGGGTCAATCAGCCC.

The table lists this clone with many counts. The read halts 3 residues ahead of the CDR3 end, with the missing end drawn from the germline J gene. The chain carries TRBV4-1 and TRBJ2-7; D gene uncertain. Trimming removed 3 bases at V and 1 base at J, with 7 bases between. Germline V gene data show CDR1 as MGHRA and CDR2 as YSYEKL. The CDR3 is 13 amino acids. The DNA read from the CDR3 is TGCGCCAGCAGCCAGGGCCTGTCCTACGAG. Amino acid sequence: CASSQGLSYE. In full, the CDR3 reads CASSQGLSYEQYF.

This clone showed up many times. The read gets to within 3 residues of the CDR3 end, and the germline J gene fills in the rest. The genes are TRBV18 and TRBJ1-1; D gene ambiguous. Germline values: CDR1 KGHSH, CDR2 LQKENI. V was cut by 3 bases and J by 1 base, with 15 bases left in between. The length of the CDR3 is 16 residues. Incomplete CDR3 DNA: TGTGCCAGCTCACCGACGGCCGGCCAGGCGAACACTGAA. The encoded protein is CASSPTAGQANTE. The complete CDR3 reads CASSPTAGQANTEAFF.